This TCR beta chain was captured by sequencing in a study of cytomegalovirus exposure and HLA in healthy donors. Study-level information: Counted in an early data release were about 85 million unique TCRs from HLA-typed donors.

This CDR3 is 14 amino acids long. Germline loops: CDR1 KGHSH, CDR2 LQKENI. Unmatched junction bases numbered 7, after V lost 6 bases and J lost 5 bases. PCR was performed using 60 Vbeta and 13 Jbeta primers. Sequenced by immunoSEQ multiplex PCR; TCRdb stores in-frame clones only, minus some. The data show approximately 110,000 clones, with about 80% seen just once and less than 2.5% held by the top ten. This TCR derives from a man aged 30-40 years in good health and CMV-seronegative. J is TRBJ1-1 and V is TRBV18; 9 bases are a match to TRBD1. Sequenced sample: PBMCs. The CDR3 spells CASSQDRGKTEAFF. Written as DNA, the CDR3 is TGTGCCAGCTCCCAGGACAGGGGTAAGACTGAAGCTTTCTTT.